A single sample is the source of the 30 T cell receptor beta chains below, sequenced in a study of T cell repertoires in cytomegalovirus infection. Their antigens are not known. TCRdb redid the calling of the reads with MiXCR, one entry per CDR3 protein. The data show just over 450,000 distinct CDR3 sequences, approximately 46% seen once. The specimen was cultured PBMCs, collected from culture after CMV antigen stimulation. The source is a human donor in good health (CMV status not recorded). Some clones in this sample may be carry-over from other donors' samples.

This sequence joins TRBV10-3 and TRBJ2-5; unclear D gene. The CDR3 covers 13 residues. V lost 6 bases and J 5 bases, leaving 13 bases between the germline ends. Germline CDR1 ENHRY, CDR2 SYGVKD. CDR3 amino acids: CAISAEEGETQYF. DNA of the CDR3: TGTGCCATCAGCGCTGAGGAAGGGGAGACCCAGTACTTC.

On this clonotype: A much larger clone differs from this one at a single base, so this may be a read error. This chain links TRBV28 with TRBJ2-7, with 7 bases lining up with TRBD1. The CDR3 consists of 13 residues. Germline CDR1 and CDR2: MDHEN and SYDVKM. J was trimmed by 4 bases and V by 6 bases; bases with no gene match: 6. This CDR3 is CASRPGTDYEQYF. CDR3 coding DNA: TGTGCCAGCAGGCCCGGGACAGATTACGAGCAGTACTTC.

This chain connects TRBV20-1 to TRBJ2-2; no clear D gene. Germline CDR1 DFQATT, CDR2 SNEGSKA (reference sequence). The CDR3 spans 16 residues. V gave up 0 bases and J gave up 0 bases, with 11 bases separating them. CDR3 DNA sequence: TGCAGTGCTAGAGATCCCGAAGTCGCGAACACCGGGGAGCTGTTTTTT. Its protein is CSARDPEVANTGELFF.

The chain carries TRBV5-4 and TRBJ1-1; D possibly corresponds to TRBD1 (6 bases). Between the trimmed V and J ends, which lost 0 bases and 8 bases, there was a span of 11 bases. Germline V lookup: CDR1 SGHNT, CDR2 YYREEE (reference sequence). The CDR3 extends over 13 amino acids. CDR3 coding DNA: TGTGCCAGCAGCTTGGCTGAACAGGGAGAAGCTTTCTTT. Residues: CASSLAEQGEAFF.

The chain combines TRBV12-3 or TRBV12-4 with TRBJ1-3; no clear D. Deletions cut 7 bases from V and 6 bases from J, with 7 bases between. The CDR3 has 11 residues. The CDR3 spells CASTDQNTIYF. CDR3 coding DNA: TGTGCCAGCACCGACCAAAACACCATATATTTT.

J is TRBJ2-1 and V is TRBV12-5; D not resolved. Trimming took off 1 base at V and 6 bases at J, with 10 bases between the two ends. Germline V gives CDR1 LGHNT, CDR2 FRNRAP. This CDR3 is 14 amino acids long. CDR3 residues: CASGLGVRFNEQFF. DNA for the CDR3: TGTGCTAGTGGTTTGGGGGTAAGGTTCAATGAGCAGTTCTTC. Together with reference TRBV12-5 and TRBJ2-1, the CDR3 gives the full variable domain: DARVTQTPRHKVTEMGQEVTMRCQPILGHNTVFWYRQTMMQGLELLAYFRNRAPLDDSGMPKDRFSAEMPDATLATLKIQPSEPRDSAVYFCASGLGVRFNEQFFGPGTRLTVL.

CDR3 nucleotide sequence: TGTGCCAGCAGCCAAAGGGTAAACATTCAGTACTTC. This gives the protein CASSQRVNIQYF. V and J are TRBV6-2 or TRBV6-3 and TRBJ2-4; D call uncertain. This CDR3 comprises 12 residues. Germline lookup yields CDR1 MNHEY and CDR2 SVGEGT. V gave up 6 bases and J gave up 6 bases, with 9 bases separating them.

This clonotype was picked up one time. This chain uses TRBV11-2 with TRBJ1-6; 8 positions agree with TRBD1. This CDR3 is 15 amino acids long. V lost 4 bases and J lost 10; bases outside the gene matches: 9. Germline V gene data show CDR1 as SGHAT and CDR2 as FQNNGV. The CDR3 loop is CASSSWTGMGSPLHF. In DNA form, the CDR3 reads TGTGCCAGCAGCTCCTGGACAGGGATGGGCTCACCCCTCCACTTT.

The chain couples TRBV5-4 to TRBJ2-3; D perhaps matches TRBD1 (5 bases). Trimming took off 4 bases at V and 4 bases at J, with 19 bases between the two ends. From germline, CDR1 is SGHNT and CDR2 YYREEE (reference sequence). The CDR3 is 16 amino acids. Here the CDR3 reads CASSIISGARADTQYF. In nucleotides, the CDR3 is TGTGCCAGCAGCATCATTAGTGGGGCACGGGCAGATACGCAGTATTTT.

The chain has TRBV12-3 or TRBV12-4 and TRBJ2-5, with D unclear. The ends were cut back, 6 bases at V and 5 bases at J, with 7 bases in the middle. The CDR3 length is 11 residues. The CDR3: CASRGRETQYF. The CDR3 DNA reads TGTGCCAGCAGAGGGCGGGAGACCCAGTACTTC.

The chain links TRBV19 to TRBJ2-5; D is possibly TRBD1 (6 bases). The CDR3 extends over 15 amino acids. Trimming left V 5 bases short and J 1 base short, with 14 bases between. Germline V gives CDR1 LNHDA, CDR2 SQIVND (reference sequence). The CDR3 DNA reads as TGTGCCAGTAGTCCTACAGGGCCTGCCCAAGAGACCCAGTACTTC. Protein sequence: CASSPTGPAQETQYF.

There are a few counts of this clonotype. This chain connects TRBV12-5 to TRBJ2-1, with TRBD2 matching over 8 bases. CDR3 length: 12 residues. Losses at the gene ends were 9 bases for V and 3 bases for J; bases not matched to a gene: 1. Germline assignment: CDR1 LGHNT and CDR2 FRNRAP. DNA of the CDR3: TGTGCTAGCGGGAGGGTCTACAATGAGCAGTTCTTC. Amino acids: CASGRVYNEQFF.

The chain uses TRBV10-3 and TRBJ1-6; D not certain. V was clipped by 6 bases and J by 9 bases, with 9 bases between them. The germline gives CDR1 ENHRY, CDR2 SYGVKD. CDR3 length equals 12 residues. CDR3 protein: CAISSLVSPLHF. DNA for the CDR3: TGTGCCATCAGCTCTCTAGTTTCACCCCTCCACTTT.

This rearrangement joins TRBV7-6 to TRBJ1-6; D possibly corresponds to TRBD1 (6 bases). The CDR3 runs 15 residues. Germline V gives CDR1 SGHVS, CDR2 FNYEAQ. V was shortened by 5 bases and J by 7 bases, with 15 bases between the two germline ends. The CDR3 sequence is CASSATTGFNSPLHF. CDR3 nucleotides: TGTGCCAGCAGCGCTACTACAGGGTTCAATTCACCCCTCCACTTT.

The count of this clonotype is one. The rearrangement links TRBV4-3 to TRBJ2-5, with D possibly being TRBD1 or TRBD2 (6 bases each). CDR1 is LGHNA and CDR2 is YSLEER in the germline V gene. The V and J ends lost 1 base and 5 bases respectively, with 14 bases between them. The CDR3 is made up of 15 amino acids. CDR3 region: CASSQVLGGGETQYF. The CDR3 DNA follows: TGCGCCAGCAGCCAAGTTCTCGGGGGCGGCGAGACCCAGTACTTC.

The chain carries TRBV12-5 and TRBJ2-1, with 8 bases lining up with TRBD2. The CDR3 extends over 15 amino acids. The J segment lost 15 bases and the V segment lost 4 bases, leaving 17 bases of the junction unmatched. Germline V gene sequence: CDR1 LGHNT, CDR2 FRNRAP. CDR3 region: CASGSRVAGPSQPFF. The CDR3 DNA follows: TGTGCTAGTGGTTCCCGGGTAGCGGGACCCTCCCAGCCGTTCTTC.

CDR3 in amino acids: CASSFYSSYNSPLHF. The CDR3 DNA follows: TGTGCCAGCAGCTTTTACTCCTCCTATAATTCACCCCTCCACTTT. The gene calls are TRBV5-5 and TRBJ1-6, with D hard to call. This CDR3 is 15 amino acids long. V lost 2 bases and J 0 bases, leaving 6 bases between the germline ends. Germline CDR1 reads SGHKS; CDR2 reads YYEKEE (reference sequence). Combining the CDR3 with reference TRBV5-5 and TRBJ1-6 gives the whole variable domain DAGVTQSPTHLIKTRGQQVTLRCSPISGHKSVSWYQQVLGQGPQFIFQYYEKEERGRGNFPDRFSARQFPNYSSELNVNALLLGDSALYLCASSFYSSYNSPLHFGNGTRLTVT.

This chain connects TRBV7-8 to TRBJ2-1, with 11 bases lining up with TRBD2. Germline V CDR1 and CDR2: SGHVS, FQNEAQ. The CDR3 covers 16 residues. After removal of 4 bases from V and 2 bases from J, the junction contained 4 bases not matched to a gene. CDR3 DNA: TGTGCCAGCAGCTCAGCTAGCGGGAGGACCTACAATGAGCAGTTCTTC. Translation: CASSSASGRTYNEQFF.

V gene TRBV20-1 combines with J gene TRBJ2-5, with 12 positions matching TRBD2. The V segment lost 5 bases and the J segment 4 bases; nucleotides outside the gene matches: 8. Germline V gene sequence: CDR1 DFQATT, CDR2 SNEGSKA (reference sequence). The CDR3 runs to 15 residues. Here the CDR3 reads CSAVTGTSGLETQYF. CDR3 sequence (DNA): TGCAGTGCTGTGACCGGGACTAGCGGGTTAGAGACCCAGTACTTC.

This clonotype was found a few times. The chain couples TRBV6-5 to TRBJ1-6, with D possibly matching TRBD1 (5 bases). V lost 4 bases, J lost 13 bases, and 8 bases lay in between. The CDR3 has 11 residues. CDR1 is MNHEY and CDR2 is SVGAGI in the germline V gene. CDR3 sequence reads: CASSSGGPLHF. CDR3 bases: TGTGCCAGCAGTTCTGGGGGGCCCCTCCACTTT.

This clonotype occurred a few times. The V and J genes are TRBV4-1 and TRBJ2-1; TRBD2 is a possible D gene (6 bases). The CDR3 runs 18 residues. Trimming removed 1 base at V and 2 bases at J, with 18 bases between. The germline V gene has CDR1 MGHRA and CDR2 YSYEKL. CDR3 amino acids: CASSQGRGDRGPYNEQFF. The CDR3 DNA follows: TGCGCCAGCAGCCAAGGGAGGGGAGATCGGGGCCCCTACAATGAGCAGTTCTTC.

This clonotype was counted between two and nine times. For the CDR3, the DNA is TGTGCCAGCAGTCAATGGCAGGTCGAGAACACTGAAGCTTTCTTT. It codes for CASSQWQVENTEAFF. The chain carries TRBV6-4 and TRBJ1-1; D gene uncertain. This CDR3 is 15 amino acids long. The V end lost 5 bases, the J end lost 1 base, and 14 bases lay between the germline ends. CDR1 is MRHNA, CDR2 SNTAGT, per germline.

A few counts support this clonotype. The chain recombines TRBV24-1 with TRBJ1-3, with D possibly matching TRBD1 (5 bases). V lost 6 bases to trimming and J lost 8 bases, with 13 bases between them. Germline V lookup: CDR1 KGHDR, CDR2 SFDVKD. This CDR3 comprises 13 residues. The CDR3 spells CATSFGTGDTIYF. Here the CDR3 DNA reads TGTGCCACCAGTTTCGGGACGGGCGACACCATATATTTT.

The chain uses TRBV14 and TRBJ2-7, with D perhaps TRBD1 (6 bases). The V gene's germline CDR1 is SGHDN and CDR2 FVKESK. V lost 0 bases to trimming and J lost 8 bases, with 11 bases between them. This CDR3 has 13 amino acids. The CDR3 region has the DNA TGTGCCAGCAGCCAAGATCTAGGGACAAAGCAGTACTTC. This gives the protein CASSQDLGTKQYF. Full variable domain (remainder filled in from reference TRBV14 and TRBJ2-7): EAGVTQFPSHSVIEKGQTVTLRCDPISGHDNLYWYRRVMGKEIKFLLHFVKESKQDESGMPNNRFLAERTGGTYSTLKVQPAELEDSGVYFCASSQDLGTKQYFGPGTRLTVT.

The rearrangement uses TRBV6-2 or TRBV6-3 and TRBJ2-7; no clear D. V was cut by 6 bases and J by 3 bases, with 15 bases left in between. The V gene's germline CDR1 is MNHEY and CDR2 SVGEGT. CDR3 length equals 14 residues. CDR3 sequence: CASRPSGGNYEQYF. CDR3 nucleotide sequence: TGTGCCAGCAGGCCCTCGGGTGGCAACTACGAGCAGTACTTC.

This sequence joins TRBV28 and TRBJ1-2; 10 bases map to TRBD1. CDR3 length: 17 residues. CDR1 and CDR2 from the germline V gene are MDHEN and SYDVKM. V dropped 5 bases and J dropped 4; count of bases not matched to a gene: 13. CDR3 in DNA: TGTGCCAGCAGTGCCCCTCCGGGACAGGGGAATATCTATGGCTACACCTTC. It is translated as CASSAPPGQGNIYGYTF.

This chain links TRBV4-1 with TRBJ2-2; D is possibly TRBD2 (5 bases). CDR3 length equals 15 residues. The germline V gene encodes CDR1 MGHRA and CDR2 YSYEKL. Trimming shortened V by 1 base and J by 4 bases, and 10 bases separated the two germline ends. This CDR3 reads CASSQGNSATGELFF. DNA of the CDR3: TGCGCCAGCAGCCAAGGGAATAGCGCCACCGGGGAGCTGTTTTTT.

The V call is TRBV6-5, the J call TRBJ1-2; no firm D call. The V gene's germline CDR1 is MNHEY and CDR2 SVGAGI. The CDR3 runs to 12 residues. With 3 bases removed from V and 7 bases from J, the gap between germline ends came to 9 bases. CDR3 DNA: TGTGCCAGCAGTTATGGCGTTGGTGGCTACACCTTC. Translating it yields CASSYGVGGYTF.

This clonotype was seen more than once but under ten times. The chain joins TRBV6-1 to TRBJ1-5; TRBD1 agrees at 7 bases. CDR1 MNHNS and CDR2 SASEGT come from the germline V gene. This CDR3 is built from 16 residues. Losses at the gene ends were 6 bases for V and 2 bases for J; bases not matched to a gene: 10. The CDR3 spells CASRAPGGLGNQPQHF. DNA of the CDR3: TGTGCCAGCAGGGCACCAGGGGGGTTAGGCAATCAGCCCCAGCATTTT.

The chain employs TRBV6-1 and TRBJ2-7, with D perhaps assigned TRBD1 or TRBD2 (6 bases each). The V and J ends lost 6 bases and 3 bases respectively, with 18 bases between them. The CDR3 sequence is 15 residues long. The V gene's germline CDR1 is MNHNS and CDR2 SASEGT. This CDR3 reads CASSQVGGTFYEQYF. The CDR3 region has the DNA TGTGCCAGCAGCCAGGTGGGGGGCACATTCTACGAGCAGTACTTC.